Included here is one T cell receptor (beta chain) sequence, with context. What it binds is unknown. The data were taken from a study of early T cells in non-severe SARS-CoV-2 infection. Germline CDR1 and CDR2: SGHNT and YYREEE (reference sequence). CDR3 length: 14 residues. Germline trimming cut 1 base from V and 5 bases from J; bases unmatched to any gene: 3. Study-level points and caveats: Matching with VDJdb favored anti-spike CD8 responses (missing private and CD4 specificities).

Attached unique molecular identifiers marked individual cDNA molecules. TCRdb re-derived calls from the 5' RACE reads in MiXCR, one entry per CDR3 protein. This repertoire shows fewer than 75,000 distinct CDR3 sequences, 18% found once; its top ten account for over 8%. This rearrangement joins TRBV5-4 to TRBJ2-7; 10 bases fit TRBD2. The material was whole blood, obtained at baseline. The TCR was taken from an adult who was a healthcare worker with PCR-confirmed SARS-CoV-2 infection or an uninfected control (not recorded which). CDR3 in amino acids: CASSLSGRAHEQYF. The CDR3 DNA reads TGTGCCAGCAGCTTGAGCGGGAGGGCCCACGAGCAGTACTTC.